This T cell receptor beta chain derives from a study of shared clonotypes between healthy human individuals (dated by TCRdb to between 2020 and 2021). Background for the entire study: The cohort included three men and a couple of women between 18 and 49 years of age. For each donor, CD4 naive and CD4 memory were each run on three plates, CD8 naive on two plates, and CD8 memory on one plate. To estimate repertoire size and how much clonotype sharing occurs between individuals, the study deeply sequenced the blood TCR repertoires of five healthy adults. To increase sequencing depth and limit assay-specific biases, different laboratories used diverse techniques to prepare libraries and sequence TCR repertoires. Each donor's leukapheresis produced roughly between about 0.8 and 10 billion PBMCs.

As encoded in the germline V gene (reference sequence), CDR1 is WNHNN while CDR2 is SYGVQD. Including the terminal cysteine and phenylalanine, the CDR3 comprises 14 residues. The only DNA kept is the CDR3, 42 bases in frame from the first base. V is clipped by 7 bases and J by 5 bases, and the sequence between their germline boundaries is 15 bases long. The investigation overall reported the following: Pairwise subsampling indicated that sequencing depth was expected to affect the degree of clonotype sharing among donors. The small number of donors limited the genetic and exposure-history diversity represented. When four donors were compared, the shared fraction of clonotypes was about 5% for naive CD4, about 4% for naive CD8, about 2.4% for memory CD4, and 0.35% to 0.4% for memory CD8. Even with the large sequencing depth, rarefaction of the sorted-subset datasets indicated that sequencing was incomplete. Sampling was limited to blood, and TCR repertoires in tissue likely differ from TCR repertoires in blood. Estimated clonotype richness was generally larger for naive than for memory subsets. Higher generation probabilities were observed for clonotypes shared by all four sorted-subset donors than for non-shared clonotypes.

Using the deep immunoSEQ assay, multiplex PCR amplified TCR CDR3 regions from genomic DNA. Extracted genomic DNA from each cell subset was distributed evenly across all wells of several immunoSEQ 96-well plates, and each plate was treated as a replicate. For sorted subsets, roughly 190 ng of genomic DNA, equivalent to around 29,000 T cell genomes, went into each replicate PCR. Purified libraries were measured with a Qubit 3.0 fluorometer, size-checked on a Bioanalyzer 2100, and measured again with the KAPA Library Quantification kit. Every immunoSEQ 96-well plate was sequenced on a separate single-read 150-cycle Illumina NextSeq 550 flow cell. In the source study's methods: Because only junctional sequences without quality scores were contained in the immunoSEQ output, filtering matching that applied to full-length reads could not be performed. Sequences were annotated with PyIR, a Python wrapper for IgBLAST v1.9, and V/J genes and CDR3 were assigned using IMGT germline references. Reads were removed for weak V/J assignments (E-value above 1e-6), missing CDR3, stop codons, out-of-frame junctions, or ambiguous translated residues. V3J clonotypes were defined by identical inferred V gene, J gene, and CDR3 amino acid sequence. Percentage overlap between repertoires was calculated by dividing the number of shared unique clonotypes by the size of the smaller repertoire. RTK rarefaction, the Chao1 estimator, and Recon v2.1 estimates of unobserved clonotypes were used to assess repertoire richness. Generation probabilities were computed with OLGA for all TCRbeta clonotypes obtained by the gDNA method from a handful of donors. As stored in TCRdb, this immuneACCESS dataset retains in-frame rearrangements with V and J assigned. A fraction of the clones does not appear; measured against another copy, unresolved V genes explain less than half of the discrepancy, and the remainder lacks a known reason. V, J and clone size reflect that table, while D and trimming were determined from the DNA. For this sample the table gives 1.4 million to 1.5 million clones, of which over 95% were detected only once. Together, the top ten hold approximately 1.2% of the sample.

Comments on this clone: Its antigen remains undetermined. No per-base quality is available; no much larger clone lies one base away.

The donors were healthy, HIV-negative adults who had no recently reported acute infections or vaccinations. Only Caucasian adults living in Nashville, Tennessee, USA were represented among the donors. Magnetic negative selection was used to enrich CD4+ T cells, after which naive cells were positively selected on CD45RA and the negative fraction became the memory subset. Blood was collected by leukapheresis, and PBMCs were isolated by Ficoll-Histopaque density gradient centrifugation and then cryopreserved in liquid nitrogen vapor phase. Purity and quantity of every magnetically sorted T cell population were checked by analytical flow cytometry. Genomic DNA was isolated from each sorted fraction and quantified by UV absorbance on a Nanodrop 2000c.

The source of this sequence is a man aged 30 to 39 in good health. The chain is made from TRBV10-1 and TRBJ2-1; tentative D gene TRBD2, with 5 bases matching. Sequenced: naive CD4+ T cells sorted from blood. The cell subset or site label on this specimen signifies: CD45RA+ positively selected. The DNA sequence is given as TGCGCCAGCAAGTCGAGGGTCGGGGACAATGAGCAGTTCTTC. It codes for CASKSRVGDNEQFF.